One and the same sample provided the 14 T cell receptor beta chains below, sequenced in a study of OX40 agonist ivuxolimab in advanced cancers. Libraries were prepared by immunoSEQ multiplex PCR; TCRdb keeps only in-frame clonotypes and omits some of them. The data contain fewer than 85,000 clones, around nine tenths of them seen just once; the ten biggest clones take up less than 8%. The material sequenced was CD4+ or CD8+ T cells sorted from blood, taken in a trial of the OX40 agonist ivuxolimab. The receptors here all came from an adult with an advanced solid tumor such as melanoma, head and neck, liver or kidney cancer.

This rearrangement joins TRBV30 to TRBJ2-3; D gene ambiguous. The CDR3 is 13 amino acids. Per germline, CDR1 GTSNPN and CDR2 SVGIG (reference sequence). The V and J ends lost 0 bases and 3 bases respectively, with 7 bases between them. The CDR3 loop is CAWSVRLTDTQYF. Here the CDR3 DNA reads TGTGCCTGGAGTGTACGGCTGACAGATACGCAGTATTTT.

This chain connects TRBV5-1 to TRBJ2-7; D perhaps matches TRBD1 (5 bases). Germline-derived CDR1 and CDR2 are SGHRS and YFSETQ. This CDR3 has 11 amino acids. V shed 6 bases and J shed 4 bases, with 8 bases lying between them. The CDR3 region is CASIKGYEQYF. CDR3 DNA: TGCGCCAGCATCAAGGGGTACGAGCAGTACTTC.

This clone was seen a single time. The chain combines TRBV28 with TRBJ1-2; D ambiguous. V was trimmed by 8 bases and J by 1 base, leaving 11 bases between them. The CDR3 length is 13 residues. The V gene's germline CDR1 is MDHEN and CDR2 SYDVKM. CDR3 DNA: TGTGCCAGCGGACCTAGGGATAACTATGGCTACACCTTC. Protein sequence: CASGPRDNYGYTF.

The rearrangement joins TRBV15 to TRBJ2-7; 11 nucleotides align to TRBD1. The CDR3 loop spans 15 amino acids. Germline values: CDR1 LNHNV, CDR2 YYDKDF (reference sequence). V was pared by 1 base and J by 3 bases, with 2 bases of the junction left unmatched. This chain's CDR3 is CATSRAGTGGYEQYF. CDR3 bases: TGTGCCACCAGCAGAGCCGGGACAGGGGGCTACGAGCAGTACTTC.

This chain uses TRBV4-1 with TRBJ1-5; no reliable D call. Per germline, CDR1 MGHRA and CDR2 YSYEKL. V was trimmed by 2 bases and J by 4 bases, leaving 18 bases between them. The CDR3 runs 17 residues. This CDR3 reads CASSQINMGFGNQPQHF. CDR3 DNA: TGCGCCAGCAGCCAAATAAATATGGGCTTCGGTAATCAGCCCCAGCATTTT.

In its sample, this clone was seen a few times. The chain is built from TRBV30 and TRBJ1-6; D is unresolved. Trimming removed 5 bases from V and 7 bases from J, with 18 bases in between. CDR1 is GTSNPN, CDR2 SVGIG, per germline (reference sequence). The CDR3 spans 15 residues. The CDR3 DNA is TGTGCCTGGGGTCCGGGGAACAAGTGGAATTCACCCCTCCACTTT. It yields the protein CAWGPGNKWNSPLHF.

Here the CDR3 reads CASSQDGRGNYGYTF. CDR3 bases: TGCGCCAGCAGCCAAGATGGCAGGGGAAACTATGGCTACACCTTC. V gene TRBV4-3 combines with J gene TRBJ1-2; TRBD1 is a possible D gene (6 bases). The V and J ends lost 0 bases and 2 bases respectively, with 10 bases between them. Germline V gene lookup returns CDR1 LGHNA and CDR2 YSLEER. The CDR3 has 15 residues.

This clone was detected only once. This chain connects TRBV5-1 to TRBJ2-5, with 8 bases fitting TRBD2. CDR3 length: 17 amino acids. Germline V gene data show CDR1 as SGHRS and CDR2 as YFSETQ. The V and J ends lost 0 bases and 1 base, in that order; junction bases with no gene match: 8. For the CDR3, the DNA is TGCGCCAGCAGCTTGGGGTCCGGAGCGGGAGTCCAAGAGACCCAGTACTTC. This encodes CASSLGSGAGVQETQYF.

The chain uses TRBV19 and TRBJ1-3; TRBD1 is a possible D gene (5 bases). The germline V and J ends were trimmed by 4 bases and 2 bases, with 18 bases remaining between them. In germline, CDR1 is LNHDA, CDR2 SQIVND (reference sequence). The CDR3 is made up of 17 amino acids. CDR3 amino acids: CASSNAGNLRPGNTIYF. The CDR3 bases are TGTGCCAGTAGTAATGCAGGGAATCTTCGCCCTGGAAACACCATATATTTT.

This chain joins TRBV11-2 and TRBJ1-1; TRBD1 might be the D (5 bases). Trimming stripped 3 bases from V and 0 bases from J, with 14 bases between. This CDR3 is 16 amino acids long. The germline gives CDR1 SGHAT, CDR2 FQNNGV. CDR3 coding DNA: TGTGCCAGCAGCTTGGGCAGGGAGGACATGAACACTGAAGCTTTCTTT. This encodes CASSLGREDMNTEAFF.

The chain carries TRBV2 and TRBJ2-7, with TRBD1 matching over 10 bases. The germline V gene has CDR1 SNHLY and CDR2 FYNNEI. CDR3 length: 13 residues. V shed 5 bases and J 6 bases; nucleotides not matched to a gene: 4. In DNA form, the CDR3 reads TGTGCCAGCAGTTACGGACAGGGGGGCGAGCAGTACTTC. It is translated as CASSYGQGGEQYF.

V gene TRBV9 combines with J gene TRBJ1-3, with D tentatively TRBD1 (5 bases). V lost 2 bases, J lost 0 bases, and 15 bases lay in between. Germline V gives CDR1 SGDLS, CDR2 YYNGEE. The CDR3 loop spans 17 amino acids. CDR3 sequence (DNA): TGTGCCAGCAGCGTTAGTGGGGGACTGTTCTCTGGAAACACCATATATTTT. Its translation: CASSVSGGLFSGNTIYF.

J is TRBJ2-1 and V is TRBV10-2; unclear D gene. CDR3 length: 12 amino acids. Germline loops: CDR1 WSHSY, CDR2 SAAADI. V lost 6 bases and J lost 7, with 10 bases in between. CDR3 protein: CASSLTSNEQFF. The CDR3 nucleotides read TGCGCCAGCAGCCTAACCTCAAATGAGCAGTTCTTC.

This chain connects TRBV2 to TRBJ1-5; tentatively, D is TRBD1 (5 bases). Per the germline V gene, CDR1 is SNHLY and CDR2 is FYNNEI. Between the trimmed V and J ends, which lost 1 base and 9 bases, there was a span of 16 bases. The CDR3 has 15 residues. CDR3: CASSEGSTAMMPQHF. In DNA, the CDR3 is TGTGCCAGCAGTGAAGGGTCGACAGCAATGATGCCCCAGCATTTT.